What follows is one T cell receptor (beta chain) and its context. What it binds is not known. These data are taken from a study of shared clonotypes between healthy human individuals. Study-level background: CD8 memory received one plate per donor, CD8 naive two, CD4 memory three and CD4 naive three. Study results and limitations: Sorted-subset sequencing was shown by rarefaction to be incomplete despite large depth. It was only blood that was sampled, and tissue repertoires likely differ. Naive subsets, compared against memory subsets, generally had larger estimated richness values.

Germline lookup yields CDR1 MDHEN and CDR2 SYDVKM. J gave up 5 bases and V 8 bases, and 10 bases lay outside the gene matches. This CDR3 has 14 amino acids. Produced via immunoSEQ multiplex PCR; TCRdb's table is partial and in-frame only. The table shows roughly 2,500,000 clones, with roughly 93% occurring only once. Sequences were obtained from naive CD4+ T cells from PBMCs. Subset meaning: CD45RA+ positively selected. V and J are TRBV28 and TRBJ1-2; 8 nucleotides line up with TRBD1. This TCR was recovered from a man between 18 and 29 years old in good health. Some clones in this sample may be carry-over from other donors' samples. CDR3 amino acids: CASARQGQGYGYTF. CDR3 DNA: TGTGCCAGCGCAAGACAGGGGCAAGGATATGGCTACACCTTC.